The 20 T cell receptor beta chains below come from one sample, sequenced in a study of OX40 agonist ivuxolimab in advanced cancers. TCRdb's table, derived via immunoSEQ multiplex PCR, lists solely in-frame clones and lacks some. The repertoire holds about 140,000 clones, with about 92% as singletons. The specimen comprised CD4+ or CD8+ T cells sorted from blood, sampled in a trial of the OX40 agonist ivuxolimab. These receptors all come from an adult with an advanced solid tumor such as melanoma, head and neck, liver or kidney cancer.

As to this clone: The junction departs from the called germline gene at one end, perhaps through a read error. The chain couples TRBV5-1 to TRBJ2-7; D is undetermined. The CDR3 runs 14 residues. Germline V CDR1 and CDR2: SGHRS, YFSETQ. The CDR3 spells CASSLWVRPYEQYF. Here the CDR3 DNA reads TGTGCCAGCAGCTTGTGGGTCAGACCCTACGAGCAGTACTTC.

The rearrangement links TRBV5-5 to TRBJ2-1, with D possibly being TRBD2 (5 bases). This CDR3 contains 15 residues. Germline-derived CDR1 and CDR2 are SGHKS and YYEKEE (reference sequence). V lost 3 bases and J 0 bases, leaving 10 bases between the germline ends. The CDR3 coding sequence is TGTGCCAGCAGCTCTAGCCCGAGCTCCTACAATGAGCAGTTCTTC. Its translation: CASSSSPSSYNEQFF.

The chain employs TRBV9 and TRBJ2-1; D call uncertain. The germline V and J ends were trimmed by 4 bases and 0 bases, with 11 bases remaining between them. Germline V gene lookup returns CDR1 SGDLS and CDR2 YYNGEE. The CDR3 loop spans 15 amino acids. This CDR3 reads CASSTDLSSYNEQFF. The CDR3 region has the DNA TGTGCCAGCAGCACCGACCTGAGCTCCTACAATGAGCAGTTCTTC. The full variable domain, completed using reference TRBV9 and TRBJ2-1, is DSGVTQTPKHLITATGQRVTLRCSPRSGDLSVYWYQQSLDQGLQFLIQYYNGEERAKGNILERFSAQQFPDLHSELNLSSLELGDSALYFCASSTDLSSYNEQFFGPGTRLTVL.

The CDR3 nucleotides read TGTGCCAGCTACACAGGGTCATTGGATGAGCAGTTCTTC. The encoded protein is CASYTGSLDEQFF. This chain links TRBV6-5 with TRBJ2-1; D may be TRBD1 (6 bases). Germline V gives CDR1 MNHEY, CDR2 SVGAGI. This CDR3 has 13 residues. The V end was cut by 8 bases, the J end by 8 bases, with 16 bases between.

The count of this clone is one. The chain carries TRBV7-9 and TRBJ2-4, with D possibly called TRBD1 or TRBD2 (7 bases each). This CDR3 has 18 amino acids. The V gene's germline CDR1 is SEHNR and CDR2 FQNEAQ (reference sequence). Trimming stripped 4 bases from V and 3 bases from J, with 22 bases between. The CDR3 sequence: CASSSTRAGGEGKNIQYF. CDR3 nucleotides: TGTGCCAGCAGCTCGACCCGGGCAGGGGGGGAGGGCAAAAACATTCAGTACTTC. The whole variable domain, remainder taken from reference TRBV7-9 and TRBJ2-4, is DTGVSQNPRHKITKRGQNVTFRCDPISEHNRLYWYRQTLGQGPEFLTYFQNEAQLEKSRLLSDRFSAERPKGSFSTLEIQRTEQGDSAMYLCASSSTRAGGEGKNIQYFGAGTRLSVL.

The V gene is TRBV11-2, the J gene TRBJ1-2; D gene ambiguous. Germline-derived CDR1 and CDR2 are SGHAT and FQNNGV. Trimming shortened V by 5 bases and J by 2 bases, and 21 bases separated the two germline ends. This CDR3 region has 17 residues. CDR3 sequence reads: CASSSLVGLVENYGYTF. DNA of the CDR3: TGTGCCAGCAGCAGCTTAGTCGGGCTAGTGGAGAACTATGGCTACACCTTC. Drawing the rest from reference TRBV11-2 and TRBJ1-2, the complete variable domain is EAGVAQSPRYKIIEKRQSVAFWCNPISGHATLYWYQQILGQGPKLLIQFQNNGVVDDSQLPKDRFSAERLKGVDSTLKIQPAKLEDSAVYLCASSSLVGLVENYGYTFGSGTRLTVV.

V and J are TRBV6-5 and TRBJ1-1, with a tentative D call TRBD1 (5 bases). V gave up 6 bases and J gave up 1 base, with 9 bases separating them. This CDR3 is 13 amino acids long. Germline V gene lookup returns CDR1 MNHEY and CDR2 SVGAGI. Written as DNA, the CDR3 is TGTGCCAGCAGCCAGAGGGGGAACACTGAAGCTTTCTTT. This codes for CASSQRGNTEAFF.

The table lists this clone with a few counts. The chain links TRBV18 to TRBJ1-1; D is unresolved. There are 11 residues in the CDR3. V was pared by 6 bases and J by 3 bases, with 5 bases between. The germline gives CDR1 KGHSH, CDR2 LQKENI. The CDR3 protein is CASSWDTEAFF. Written as DNA, the CDR3 is TGTGCCAGCTCTTGGGACACTGAAGCTTTCTTT.

The J gene is TRBJ2-2, the V gene TRBV6-5, with TRBD1 matching 8 bases. The germline CDR1 and CDR2 sequences are MNHEY and SVGAGI. This CDR3 is 15 amino acids long. The junction had 6 bases not matched to a gene; V was cut back by 7 bases and J by 2 bases. CDR3 coding DNA: TGTGCCAGCAAGCAACAGGGGGTTAACACCGGGGAGCTGTTTTTT. It specifies CASKQQGVNTGELFF.

The genes are TRBV2 and TRBJ1-6; 8 bases line up with TRBD1. V shed 3 bases and J 7 bases; nucleotides not matched to a gene: 8. The length of the CDR3 is 16 residues. Germline-derived CDR1 and CDR2 are SNHLY and FYNNEI. CDR3 loop: CASSDLGQGWNSPLHF. As DNA, the CDR3 is TGTGCCAGCAGTGATCTTGGACAGGGTTGGAATTCACCCCTCCACTTT.

As to this clone: This specimen includes other DNA sequences encoding the same CDR3. The chain is built from TRBV5-1 and TRBJ1-2; D is ambiguous. Germline-derived CDR1 and CDR2 are SGHRS and YFSETQ. The CDR3 totals 13 residues. Trimming cost V 0 bases and J 8 bases, with 11 bases left between them. This CDR3 is CASSLEESGGYTF. Written as DNA, the CDR3 is TGCGCCAGCAGCTTGGAGGAATCTGGCGGCTACACCTTC.

The V gene is TRBV5-1, the J gene TRBJ1-1; D uncertain. The germline CDR1 and CDR2 sequences are SGHRS and YFSETQ. The CDR3 has 15 amino acids. The V end was cut by 0 bases, the J end by 3 bases, with 12 bases between. DNA of the CDR3: TGCGCCAGCAGCTTGGGTGGCAGCCGAGACACTGAAGCTTTCTTT. Its protein product is CASSLGGSRDTEAFF.

In nucleotides, the CDR3 is TGTGCCAGTAGTATAGGGGTACGACAAGACACTGAAGCTTTCTTT. Protein: CASSIGVRQDTEAFF. The chain uses TRBV19 and TRBJ1-1; D remains unclear. There are 15 residues in the CDR3. The V gene lost 1 base and the J gene lost 3 bases, with 12 bases spanning the gap. Germline loops: CDR1 LNHDA, CDR2 SQIVND (reference sequence).

V is TRBV7-2 and J is TRBJ2-7; TRBD2 is a possible D gene (6 bases). The germline V gene encodes CDR1 SGHTA and CDR2 FQGNSA. Trimming shortened V by 2 bases and J by 0 bases, and 11 bases separated the two germline ends. The CDR3 runs to 15 residues. The DNA for the CDR3 is TGTGCCAGCAGCTTAAGCGGGCCCGTCTCCTACGAGCAGTACTTC. Translated, it gives CASSLSGPVSYEQYF.

In its sample, this clone was seen once. The chain uses TRBV19 and TRBJ1-1, with 9 positions matching TRBD1. Germline V gene sequence: CDR1 LNHDA, CDR2 SQIVND (reference sequence). The CDR3 covers 19 residues. With V trimmed by 1 base and J by 0 bases, 12 bases remained unmatched. CDR3 nucleotide sequence: TGTGCCAGTAGTATAGGTACCTTAGGGACAGGGATATTGAACACTGAAGCTTTCTTT. It is translated as CASSIGTLGTGILNTEAFF.

This clone was seen more than once but under ten times. V usage is TRBV5-1 and J usage is TRBJ1-4, with D hard to call. This CDR3 has 14 residues. V was shortened by 3 bases and J by 8 bases, with 14 bases between the two germline ends. Germline CDR1 is SGHRS and CDR2 is YFSETQ. Here the CDR3 DNA reads TGCGCCAGCAGCTCTCCGGAGCTGGGGGAAAAACTGTTTTTT. Its translation is CASSSPELGEKLFF.

J is TRBJ2-5 and V is TRBV18; maybe TRBD1 (8 bases). The J call is uncertain, as TRBJ2-7 better fits the DNA end. The germline gives CDR1 KGHSH, CDR2 LQKENI. The CDR3 loop spans 15 amino acids. The CDR3 DNA reads as TGTGCCAGCTCACCAAACAGGGGGGGTACCTACGAGCAGTACTTC. Translating gives CASSPNRGGTYEQYF.

The rearrangement links TRBV25-1 to TRBJ2-2; D tentatively fits TRBD1 or TRBD2 (5 bases each). The CDR3 loop spans 15 amino acids. V lost 3 bases, J lost 3 bases, and 11 bases lay in between. Germline CDR1 is MGHDK and CDR2 is SYGVNS. DNA for the CDR3: TGTGCCAGCAGTGACGTGGGGGTTTACACCGGGGAGCTGTTTTTT. As protein: CASSDVGVYTGELFF.

J is TRBJ2-7 and V is TRBV28, with D perhaps TRBD1 (5 bases). The CDR3 loop spans 13 amino acids. Germline CDR1 and CDR2: MDHEN and SYDVKM. The V and J ends lost 4 bases and 2 bases respectively, with 9 bases between them. The CDR3, as DNA: TGTGCCAGCAGTTCCAGGGATACCTACGAGCAGTACTTC. This gives the protein CASSSRDTYEQYF. The full variable domain, in which reference TRBV28 and TRBJ2-7 provide the parts outside the CDR3, is DVKVTQSSRYLVKRTGEKVFLECVQDMDHENMFWYRQDPGLGLRLIYFSYDVKMKEKGDIPEGYSVSREKKERFSLILESASTNQTSMYLCASSSRDTYEQYFGPGTRLTVT.

In this sample, this clone turned up a few times. The chain couples TRBV9 to TRBJ2-2; possible D gene TRBD2, 6 bases. Germline loops: CDR1 SGDLS, CDR2 YYNGEE. This CDR3 contains 17 residues. Deletions cut 3 bases from V and 2 bases from J, with 17 bases between. The CDR3, as DNA: TGTGCCAGCAGCGATAGACCTGGGGAGGTAAACACCGGGGAGCTGTTTTTT. This codes for CASSDRPGEVNTGELFF.